The 22 T cell receptor beta chains given below trace back to one sample, sequenced in a study of T cells after yellow fever vaccination (dated by TCRdb to about 2019). Library preparation used 5' RACE. Instrument on record: Illumina HiSeq 2500. Using fastp at Q25 and MiXCR, TCRdb reprocessed the public reads and kept productive beta chains. When rows share a CDR3 protein, they turn into one entry using the most common DNA and genes. This sample comprises roughly 120,000 distinct CDR3 sequences, 7.4% of them detected only once. The top ten constitute approximately 2.7% of the sample. The treatment or condition label here, explained by the study, means: live attenuated yellow fever vaccine strain. Specimen: CD4+ T cells sorted from PBMCs, collected 9 to 10 days after the first yellow fever vaccination. The receptors originated from a man aged 18 to 30 who received the YFV17D yellow fever vaccine.

This clonotype was recorded many times. CDR3 residues: CASSQAGTGGSQEQYF. For the CDR3, the DNA is TGTGCCAGCAGCCAAGCCGGAACAGGGGGCTCGCAGGAGCAGTACTTC. The rearrangement uses TRBV4-2 and TRBJ2-7, with 9 bases fitting TRBD1. Germline V gene lookup returns CDR1 LGHNA and CDR2 YNFKEQ. V lost 1 base and J lost 7; bases outside the gene matches: 11. CDR3 length: 16 residues.

The table lists this clonotype with many counts. V is TRBV20-1 and J is TRBJ1-1, with D hard to call. V was trimmed by 1 base and J by 4 bases, leaving 13 bases between them. CDR3 size: 14 residues. Germline V gene sequence: CDR1 DFQATT, CDR2 SNEGSKA (reference sequence). The CDR3 region has the DNA TGCAGTGCTAGAGGGAGAGTTTCTAGCACTGAAGCTTTCTTT. Its translation is CSARGRVSSTEAFF.

Remarks on this clonotype: Possible read error: a much larger clone is one base away. The rearrangement uses TRBV7-9 and TRBJ2-5, with TRBD2 matching 14 bases. Germline values: CDR1 SEHNR, CDR2 FQNEAQ (reference sequence). This CDR3 contains 16 residues. The CDR3 DNA follows: TGTGTCAGCAGCCCGGGACTAGCGGGGGCCCAAGAGACCCAGTACTTC. Translating it yields CVSSPGLAGAQETQYF.

This clonotype was seen repeatedly, ten times or more. This chain joins TRBV5-4 and TRBJ1-1; D might be TRBD1 (6 bases). Trimming took off 0 bases at V and 4 bases at J, with 13 bases between the two ends. Germline V gene lookup returns CDR1 SGHNT and CDR2 YYREEE (reference sequence). The CDR3 loop spans 15 amino acids. The CDR3 DNA follows: TGTGCCAGCAGCTTGGTCCAGGGGAGTACCACTGAAGCTTTCTTT. Translating it yields CASSLVQGSTTEAFF.

This clonotype was recorded at least ten times. The rearrangement uses TRBV23-1 and TRBJ2-5, with D tentatively TRBD1 or TRBD2 (6 bases each). TRBV23-1 is an open reading frame, and its role is uncertain. The CDR3 runs to 14 residues. Deletions cut 0 bases from V and 7 bases from J, with 12 bases between. The CDR3 spells CASSQSGGQGTQYF. The CDR3 DNA follows: TGCGCCAGCAGTCAATCTGGGGGGCAGGGGACCCAGTACTTC.

The chain has TRBV7-9 and TRBJ1-2; no firm D call. This CDR3 has 14 residues. V lost 5 bases and J 4 bases, leaving 14 bases between the germline ends. CDR1 SEHNR and CDR2 FQNEAQ come from the germline V gene (reference sequence). The CDR3 region has the DNA TGTGCCAGCAGCCCCGGGCTCCTCTGCTATGGCTACACCTTC. This translates into CASSPGLLCYGYTF.

There are many counts of this clonotype. CDR3 coding DNA: TGTGCCATCAGTGAGTCGACGTACCGGGACAGGGGCCGGAGCTCCTACAATGAGCAGTTCTTC. This encodes CAISESTYRDRGRSSYNEQFF. The gene calls are TRBV10-3 and TRBJ2-1, with 10 bases that match TRBD1. The V segment lost 0 bases and the J segment 0 bases; nucleotides outside the gene matches: 14. Germline values: CDR1 ENHRY, CDR2 SYGVKD. The CDR3 is made up of 21 amino acids.

This clonotype was observed at least ten times. The CDR3 here is CSARADAGGHNEQFF. The CDR3 DNA follows: TGCAGTGCTAGAGCGGATGCGGGGGGCCACAATGAGCAGTTCTTC. This chain joins TRBV20-1 and TRBJ2-1; 8 nucleotides line up with TRBD2. The germline V gene encodes CDR1 DFQATT and CDR2 SNEGSKA (reference sequence). J gave up 5 bases and V 1 base, and 7 bases lay outside the gene matches. The CDR3 has 15 residues.

This clonotype was counted a single time. The chain couples TRBV12-3 or TRBV12-4 to TRBJ1-2; D unclear. The CDR3 spans 16 residues. Deletions cut 6 bases from V and 5 bases from J, with 22 bases between. The CDR3 is CASSQHRVLHSYGYTF. CDR3 nucleotides: TGTGCCAGCAGCCAACATAGAGTTCTCCATTCTTATGGCTACACCTTC.

This clonotype was seen many times. The chain joins TRBV7-3 to TRBJ2-5, with TRBD2 identical over 8 bases. This CDR3 has 18 residues. After removal of 4 bases from V and 0 bases from J, the junction contained 13 bases not matched to a gene. Per the germline V gene, CDR1 is SGHTA and CDR2 is FQGTGA. The CDR3 DNA is TGTGCCAGCAGCTCCCGCCCGGTGTTAGCGGGGAACCAAGAGACCCAGTACTTC. It codes for CASSSRPVLAGNQETQYF.

This clonotype was found many times. The V gene is TRBV7-2, the J gene TRBJ1-5; D is uncertain. This CDR3 contains 14 residues. Germline values: CDR1 SGHTA, CDR2 FQGNSA. V was pared by 0 bases and J by 7 bases, with 10 bases between. CDR3 residues: CASSLASIGQPQHF. Here the CDR3 DNA reads TGTGCCAGCAGCTTAGCTAGCATCGGGCAGCCCCAGCATTTT.

This clonotype was counted at least ten times. The J gene is TRBJ1-1, the V gene TRBV12-3 or TRBV12-4, with a tentative D call TRBD1 (5 bases). Trimming took 6 bases from V and 5 from J, leaving 10 bases between them. The CDR3 has 12 residues. CDR3 region: CASRPRETEAFF. The CDR3 nucleotides read TGTGCCAGCAGGCCCAGGGAGACTGAAGCTTTCTTT.

This clonotype was seen ten or more times. The J gene is TRBJ1-1, the V gene TRBV7-9; D unclear. The V gene's germline CDR1 is SEHNR and CDR2 FQNEAQ (reference sequence). Deletions cut 6 bases from V and 1 base from J, with 9 bases between. The CDR3 is 13 amino acids. CDR3 protein: CASSRTWNTEAFF. Here the CDR3 DNA reads TGTGCCAGCAGTAGGACTTGGAACACTGAAGCTTTCTTT.

This clonotype was seen ten or more times. This rearrangement joins TRBV5-5 to TRBJ2-2, with D unresolved. Trimming removed 3 bases at V and 1 base at J, with 19 bases between. The CDR3 extends over 18 amino acids. CDR1 is SGHKS, CDR2 YYEKEE, per germline (reference sequence). The CDR3 nucleotides are TGTGCCAGCAGCTCGCAACGTGGGCGCGGATGGAACACCGGGGAGCTGTTTTTT. It is translated as CASSSQRGRGWNTGELFF.

This clonotype came up many times. The V gene is TRBV7-8, the J gene TRBJ2-1; 12 bases are a match to TRBD2. The CDR3 extends over 20 amino acids. Germline loops: CDR1 SGHVS, CDR2 FQNEAQ. V was pared by 1 base and J by 0 bases, with 10 bases of the junction left unmatched. The CDR3 DNA follows: TGTGCCAGCAGCTTAGAACAGACTAGCGGGGGCCAAAGCTCCTACAATGAGCAGTTCTTC. Protein sequence: CASSLEQTSGGQSSYNEQFF.

This clonotype was detected ten times or more. This CDR3 reads CASSLEGGPADTQYF. CDR3 sequence (DNA): TGTGCCAGCAGCTTGGAGGGGGGGCCAGCAGATACGCAGTATTTT. The chain is built from TRBV5-6 and TRBJ2-3; possibly TRBD2 for D (7 bases). Germline-derived CDR1 and CDR2 are SGHDT and YYEEEE. Trimming stripped 0 bases from V and 4 bases from J, with 12 bases between. The CDR3 totals 15 residues.

Ten or more counts support this clonotype. The V and J genes are TRBV7-2 and TRBJ2-3; TRBD1 aligns across 8 bases. The V segment lost 5 bases and the J segment 1 base; nucleotides outside the gene matches: 5. The CDR3 is 15 amino acids. Germline V lookup: CDR1 SGHTA, CDR2 FQGNSA. CDR3 DNA: TGTGCCAGCAGCGCCCAGGGGGCTGGCACAGATACGCAGTATTTT. Its protein is CASSAQGAGTDTQYF. The entire variable domain, with the rest obtained from reference TRBV7-2 and TRBJ2-3, is as follows: GAGVSQSPSNKVTEKGKDVELRCDPISGHTALYWYRQSLGQGLEFLIYFQGNSAPDKSGLPSDRFSAERTGGSVSTLTIQRTQQEDSAVYLCASSAQGAGTDTQYFGPGTRLTVL.

This clonotype was recorded many times. The chain recombines TRBV7-3 with TRBJ2-5; TRBD1 aligns across 7 bases. V was pared by 5 bases and J by 5 bases, with 5 bases of the junction left unmatched. Germline lookup yields CDR1 SGHTA and CDR2 FQGTGA. The CDR3 is 13 amino acids. CDR3 bases: TGTGCCAGCAGCGCGACAGGGTGGGAGACCCAGTACTTC. Protein: CASSATGWETQYF.

This clonotype has ten or more counts. V is TRBV12-3 or TRBV12-4 and J is TRBJ2-3, with 12 bases that match TRBD2. V dropped 6 bases and J dropped 6; count of bases not matched to a gene: 7. This CDR3 comprises 15 residues. This CDR3 reads CASRTSGGPPDTQYF. For the CDR3, the DNA is TGTGCCAGCAGAACTAGCGGGGGGCCCCCCGATACGCAGTATTTT.

This clonotype was seen at least ten times. The chain carries TRBV5-5 and TRBJ2-7; no firm D call. The CDR3 runs to 13 residues. Germline V CDR1 and CDR2: SGHKS, YYEKEE (reference sequence). Trimming took 0 bases from V and 3 from J, leaving 7 bases between them. The CDR3 nucleotides are TGTGCCAGCAGCTTGGAAGCAGTCTACGAGCAGTACTTC. This translates into CASSLEAVYEQYF.

The chain employs TRBV7-9 and TRBJ2-5; 7 nucleotides line up with TRBD2. The trim removed 4 bases at V and 3 bases at J, leaving 2 bases unmatched. The germline gives CDR1 SEHNR, CDR2 FQNEAQ (reference sequence). The CDR3 length is 13 residues. The CDR3 spells CASSSGREETQYF. As DNA, the CDR3 is TGTGCCAGCAGCTCTGGGAGGGAAGAGACCCAGTACTTC.

In its sample, this clonotype was seen many times. The V and J genes are TRBV3-1 and TRBJ2-7; no reliable D call. Trimming took 3 bases from V and 3 from J, leaving 12 bases between them. The CDR3 totals 14 residues. Per the germline V gene, CDR1 is LGHDT and CDR2 is YNNKEL (reference sequence). DNA of the CDR3: TGTGCCAGCAGCCAGGGCCTAACGAACTACGAGCAGTACGTC. As protein: CASSQGLTNYEQYV.